This TCR beta chain was captured by sequencing in a study of blood T cells in healthy people across ages. Through a sample-barcoded 5' primer and a J-beta primer mix, a second PCR was run for about 7 to 12 cycles. Every cDNA molecule carried a tag from a template-switch adaptor bearing 12 random nucleotides. TCRdb used MiXCR to reprocess the 5' RACE reads, holding one entry per CDR3 protein. The sample carries roughly 790,000 distinct CDR3 sequences, roughly 47% recorded once. Individuals who donated were healthy Caucasians from Russia aged roughly 6 to 95. In each sample, at least 6.5 million PBMCs were isolated. The receptor was isolated from a woman aged 60-75 years in good health. What was sequenced was blood.

Here the CDR3 reads CSVSGPSGANVLTF. The CDR3 DNA reads as TGCAGCGTAAGCGGGCCCTCTGGGGCCAACGTCCTGACTTTC. V is TRBV29-1 and J is TRBJ2-6; D perhaps matches TRBD2 (6 bases). Trimming cost V 6 bases and J 0 bases, with 9 bases left between them. There are 14 residues in the CDR3. CDR1 is SQVTM, CDR2 ANQGSEA, per germline.